Each of the 27 T cell receptor beta chains below was sequenced from the same sample in a study of blood T cells in healthy people across ages. A J-beta primer mix and a sample-barcoded 5' primer were used in a second PCR of about 7 to 12 cycles. One entry per CDR3 protein results from TCRdb running MiXCR on the 5' RACE reads. The table lists fewer than 600,000 distinct CDR3 sequences, approximately 26% of them singletons. These data are also associated with another study on T cells of mothers and their children.

The sample consisted of blood. The receptors were gathered from a boy younger than 10 in good health.

This clonotype was counted only a few times. One junction end disagrees with the germline gene, perhaps due to a read error. The V and J genes are TRBV7-2 and TRBJ2-5; TRBD1 aligns across 7 bases. CDR3 size: 11 residues. From germline, CDR1 is SGHTA and CDR2 FQGNSA. The CDR3 DNA reads TGTGCCAGCAGCCTAGGACAGGTTTGGCACTTC. Protein: CASSLGQVWHF.

This clonotype was observed a few times. The chain has TRBV29-1 and TRBJ2-5; TRBD2 agrees at 9 bases. The J call may be mistaken, given a closer DNA end match to TRBJ2-1. The CDR3 sequence is 14 residues long. In germline, CDR1 is SQVTM, CDR2 ANQGSEA. In nucleotides, the CDR3 is TGCAGCGTTCTACCGGGACTAGCAGGTGGTGAGCAGTTCTTC. The encoded protein is CSVLPGLAGGEQFF.

In its sample, this clonotype was seen once. This chain links TRBV5-1 with TRBJ2-1; 9 bases map to TRBD2. The CDR3 length is 16 residues. J lost 0 bases, V lost 4 bases, and 5 bases had no gene match. Germline assignment: CDR1 SGHRS and CDR2 YFSETQ. The CDR3 nucleotides read TGCGCCAGCAGCGGCATTAGCGGGGGCTCCTACAATGAGCAGTTCTTC. This sequence encodes CASSGISGGSYNEQFF. The whole variable domain, remainder taken from reference TRBV5-1 and TRBJ2-1, is KAGVTQTPRYLIKTRGQQVTLSCSPISGHRSVSWYQQTPGQGLQFLFEYFSETQRNKGNFPGRFSGRQFSNSRSEMNVSTLELGDSALYLCASSGISGGSYNEQFFGPGTRLTVL.

The sample holds a few counts of this clonotype. The rearrangement joins TRBV10-2 to TRBJ2-5, with TRBD2 identical over 9 bases. The closer fit of TRBJ2-1 to the DNA end suggests the J call may be wrong. The CDR3 extends over 15 amino acids. CDR1 is WSHSY and CDR2 is SAAADI in the germline V gene. The CDR3 DNA is TGCGCCAGCAAAACGGGACTAGCCCAATACAATGAGCAGTTCTTC. It specifies CASKTGLAQYNEQFF.

The V and J genes are TRBV29-1 and TRBJ2-1; D is unresolved. CDR1 is SQVTM and CDR2 is ANQGSEA in the germline V gene. The CDR3 totals 12 residues. The V end lost 4 bases, the J end lost 3 bases, and 7 bases lay between the germline ends. The CDR3 nucleotides are TGCAGCGTTGTATCGGTCTACAATGAGCAGTTCTTC. Its translation: CSVVSVYNEQFF.

CDR3 coding DNA: TGCAGTGCTTCTACAGGGGGAGTTGAGCAGTTCTTC. It encodes CSASTGGVEQFF. V and J are TRBV20-1 and TRBJ2-1; 8 bases line up with TRBD1. Germline values: CDR1 DFQATT, CDR2 SNEGSKA (reference sequence). CDR3 length: 12 residues. Losses at the gene ends were 5 bases for V and 9 bases for J; bases not matched to a gene: 6.

The chain combines TRBV3-1 with TRBJ2-2, with 10 bases aligning to TRBD1. CDR1 is LGHDT, CDR2 YNNKEL, per germline (reference sequence). With V trimmed by 2 bases and J by 1 base, 7 bases remained unmatched. The CDR3 runs to 18 residues. CDR3 sequence: CASSQNSGTGENTGELFF. The CDR3 DNA reads TGTGCCAGCAGCCAAAATTCTGGGACAGGGGAGAACACCGGGGAGCTGTTTTTT. The entire variable domain, with the rest obtained from reference TRBV3-1 and TRBJ2-2, is as follows: DTAVSQTPKYLVTQMGNDKSIKCEQNLGHDTMYWYKQDSKKFLKIMFSYNNKELIINETVPNRFSPKSPDKAHLNLHINSLELGDSAVYFCASSQNSGTGENTGELFFGEGSRLTVL.

The CDR3 nucleotides are TGTGCCAGCAGCTTCCCTAGCTCCTACGAGCAGTACTTC. Translating it yields CASSFPSSYEQYF. V usage is TRBV7-9 and J usage is TRBJ2-7; D remains ambiguous. V lost 3 bases and J lost 0, with 6 bases in between. The germline CDR1 and CDR2 sequences are SEHNR and FQNEAQ (reference sequence). The CDR3 is 13 amino acids.

This clonotype has only a few counts. This chain connects TRBV29-1 to TRBJ2-6, with D possibly matching TRBD2 (5 bases). V gave up 4 bases and J gave up 3 bases, with 16 bases separating them. Germline values: CDR1 SQVTM, CDR2 ANQGSEA. This CDR3 region has 16 residues. The CDR3 sequence is CSVVGSSGFGANVLTF. Here the CDR3 DNA reads TGCAGCGTTGTGGGAAGCAGCGGATTTGGGGCCAACGTCCTGACTTTC.

This clonotype was seen repeatedly, ten times or more. The chain combines TRBV20-1 with TRBJ2-5; D not certain. Germline lookup yields CDR1 DFQATT and CDR2 SNEGSKA (reference sequence). The CDR3 loop spans 17 amino acids. V was trimmed by 0 bases and J by 3 bases, leaving 20 bases between them. This chain's CDR3 is CSARDNLERIGEETQYF. Here the CDR3 DNA reads TGCAGTGCTAGAGATAATCTGGAGCGAATTGGTGAAGAGACCCAGTACTTC.

This clonotype came up a few times. The V and J genes are TRBV4-2 and TRBJ1-1; no clear D. This CDR3 region has 15 residues. Trimming removed 0 bases from V and 3 bases from J, with 11 bases in between. Germline V gene lookup returns CDR1 LGHNA and CDR2 YNFKEQ. This CDR3 reads CASSQEVAGYTEAFF. CDR3 DNA sequence: TGTGCCAGCAGCCAAGAAGTTGCGGGGTACACTGAAGCTTTCTTT.

V gene TRBV6-5 combines with J gene TRBJ2-1, with 10 bases matching TRBD2. The CDR3 length is 14 residues. The ends lost 5 bases at V and 4 bases at J; junction bases unmatched: 2. Germline V gene lookup returns CDR1 MNHEY and CDR2 SVGAGI. The CDR3 DNA reads TGTGCCAGCAGTAGCGGGGGGGCATACAATGAGCAGTTCTTC. It encodes CASSSGGAYNEQFF.

This sequence joins TRBV6-1 and TRBJ2-1; 8 nucleotides match TRBD2. Per the germline V gene, CDR1 is MNHNS and CDR2 is SASEGT. The CDR3 runs 17 residues. Trimming at V came to 2 bases and at J to 4 bases, leaving 10 bases not matched to a gene. The chain's CDR3 is CASSESLGTRGYNEQFF. The CDR3, as DNA: TGTGCCAGCAGTGAAAGTTTGGGGACTAGGGGTTACAATGAGCAGTTCTTC.

J is TRBJ2-4 and V is TRBV5-6; D remains ambiguous. CDR1 SGHDT and CDR2 YYEEEE come from the germline V gene. CDR3 length equals 15 residues. Trimming cost V 4 bases and J 3 bases, with 14 bases left between them. The CDR3: CASSPTPVGKNIQYF. In nucleotides, the CDR3 is TGTGCCAGCAGCCCGACACCCGTGGGCAAAAACATTCAGTACTTC.

CDR3 residues: CASSLGLAGVVEQFF. The CDR3 DNA reads as TGTGCCAGCAGTTTAGGACTAGCGGGAGTGGTTGAGCAGTTCTTC. V and J are TRBV12-3 or TRBV12-4 and TRBJ2-1, with 12 bases lining up with TRBD2. The CDR3 is made up of 15 amino acids. J gave up 9 bases and V 1 base, and 4 bases lay outside the gene matches.

The CDR3 bases are TGTGCCAGCAGCAACACTTTGGCAGGGCAGTACCAAGAGACCCAGTACTTC. Protein: CASSNTLAGQYQETQYF. J is TRBJ2-5 and V is TRBV21-1; the table's D gene call, TRBD2, was not cross checked with the DNA. TRBV21-1 is a documented pseudogene. The CDR3 consists of 17 residues.

The chain recombines TRBV29-1 with TRBJ1-2; 11 bases fit TRBD1. The junction had 4 bases not matched to a gene; V was cut back by 6 bases and J by 4 bases. The CDR3 runs 13 residues. CDR1 is SQVTM, CDR2 ANQGSEA, per germline. The CDR3 loop reads CSVGTGGVYGYTF. The CDR3 coding sequence is TGCAGCGTGGGGACAGGGGGTGTCTATGGCTACACCTTC. Together with reference TRBV29-1 and TRBJ1-2, the CDR3 gives the full variable domain: SAVISQKPSRDICQRGTSLTIQCQVDSQVTMMFWYRQQPGQSLTLIATANQGSEATYESGFVIDKFPISRPNLTFSTLTVSNMSPEDSSIYLCSVGTGGVYGYTFGSGTRLTVV.

About this clonotype itself: Compared with germline, one end of the junction differs, possibly owing to a read error. This rearrangement joins TRBV5-1 to TRBJ2-5, with D maybe TRBD1 (6 bases). The CDR3 covers 15 residues. Germline V gene lookup returns CDR1 SGHRS and CDR2 YFSETQ. CDR3: CASSSSGTFPETQCF. CDR3 DNA sequence: TGCGCCAGCAGCTCGTCAGGGACATTCCCGGAGACCCAGTGCTTC.

The CDR3 DNA follows: TGTGCCTGGAGCGCGACATTAGGAGAGACCCAGTACTTC. This gives the protein CAWSATLGETQYF. This rearrangement joins TRBV30 to TRBJ2-5, with D uncertain. CDR1 is GTSNPN, CDR2 SVGIG, per germline (reference sequence). V was pared by 3 bases and J by 4 bases, with 12 bases between. The CDR3 is 13 amino acids.

The chain has TRBV11-2 and TRBJ2-2; D perhaps matches TRBD2 (5 bases). The CDR3 is 14 amino acids. Per germline, CDR1 SGHAT and CDR2 FQNNGV. The V end was cut by 10 bases, the J end by 4 bases, with 16 bases between. The CDR3, as DNA: TGTGCCAACAAACGTGAGGGAGTCACCGGGGAGCTGTTTTTT. Translation: CANKREGVTGELFF.

V and J are TRBV7-9 and TRBJ2-3; D may be TRBD2 (6 bases). The CDR3 sequence is 15 residues long. Per the germline V gene, CDR1 is SEHNR and CDR2 is FQNEAQ (reference sequence). V was pared by 4 bases and J by 5 bases, with 16 bases between. The CDR3 DNA reads TGTGCCAGCAGCTCAACCGGTCGGACTAAAGATACGCAGTATTTT. Translation: CASSSTGRTKDTQYF.

This clonotype was counted once. Because the CDR3 is missing its conserved closing phenylalanine or tryptophan, this is likely a read error. The rearrangement links TRBV10-3 to TRBJ2-1, with TRBD2 matching 10 bases. Germline V lookup: CDR1 ENHRY, CDR2 SYGVKD. The CDR3 consists of 15 residues. J lost 7 bases, V lost 2 bases, and 5 bases had no gene match. In nucleotides, the CDR3 is TGTGCCATCAGTGAGGGAGCGGGAGGGAGGAATGAGCAGTTCTCC. It codes for CAISEGAGGRNEQFS.

In the case of this clonotype: Germline and junction disagree at one end, which may indicate a read error. The chain uses TRBV14 and TRBJ2-7; TRBD2 aligns across 10 bases. The germline V gene has CDR1 SGHDN and CDR2 FVKESK. This CDR3 has 16 residues. CDR3 amino acids: CASSQEASGGAYEQHF. The CDR3 DNA reads TGTGCCAGCAGCCAAGAGGCTAGCGGGGGAGCCTACGAGCAGCACTTC.

The V call is TRBV20-1, the J call TRBJ2-1; no firm D call. The germline CDR1 and CDR2 sequences are DFQATT and SNEGSKA (reference sequence). This CDR3 region has 15 residues. The germline V and J ends were trimmed by 0 bases and 0 bases, with 9 bases remaining between them. The CDR3 reads CSARDSVSSYNEQFF. As DNA, the CDR3 is TGCAGTGCTAGAGACTCAGTGAGCTCCTACAATGAGCAGTTCTTC.

This clonotype was picked up a small number of times. The V call is TRBV20-1, the J call TRBJ2-7; 11 bases are a match to TRBD2. Trimming at V came to 1 base and at J to 2 bases, leaving 1 base not matched to a gene. The CDR3 runs to 14 residues. The V gene's germline CDR1 is DFQATT and CDR2 SNEGSKA (reference sequence). The CDR3 spells CSARGLAGPYEQYF. In DNA form, the CDR3 reads TGCAGTGCTAGAGGACTAGCGGGACCCTACGAGCAGTACTTC.

This clonotype turned up a few times. This sequence joins TRBV7-9 and TRBJ1-2, with D hard to call. The germline V gene encodes CDR1 SEHNR and CDR2 FQNEAQ (reference sequence). Between the trimmed V and J ends, which lost 1 base and 3 bases, there was a span of 9 bases. CDR3 length: 14 amino acids. The CDR3 DNA follows: TGTGCCAGCAGCTTAGACGAGGCGGACTATGGCTACACCTTC. This codes for CASSLDEADYGYTF.

This chain connects TRBV10-3 to TRBJ2-2; TRBD1 agrees at 8 bases. With V trimmed by 10 bases and J by 0 bases, 4 bases remained unmatched. Per the germline V gene, CDR1 is ENHRY and CDR2 is SYGVKD. This CDR3 has 14 amino acids. CDR3 in DNA: TGTGCCAGCGACAGGGGCGCGAACACCGGGGAGCTGTTTTTT. This codes for CASDRGANTGELFF.